The following is a T cell receptor beta chain sequence with its context. A read error may explain this, as a much larger clone is one base away. This same CDR3 is encoded by further DNA sequences in the sample. The sample comes from a study of shared clonotypes between healthy human individuals. At the level of the study: Three CD4 naive, three CD4 memory, two CD8 naive and one CD8 memory plate were used per donor.

It was around 190 ng DNA, approximately 28,000 T cell genomes, that sorted-subset replicate PCRs used. Profiling relied on immunoSEQ multiplex PCR, and the TCRdb table lists in-frame clones only, not all of them. The sample has approximately 330,000 clones; around four fifths are singletons. The CDR3 spans 16 residues. Germline values: CDR1 SEHNR, CDR2 FQNEAQ (reference sequence). Researchers partitioned CD4+ cells into CD45RA+ naive and CD45RA-negative memory subsets. Sequencing was carried out using memory CD4+ T cells sorted from blood. Subset defined: CD45RA-negative fraction. The sequence was obtained from a young man in good health. This sequence joins TRBV7-9 and TRBJ2-1; the match to TRBD2 covers 8 bases. The CDR3 sequence is CASSLSLAGSYNEQFF. In DNA, the CDR3 is TGCGCCAGCAGCTTATCTTTAGCGGGATCCTACAATGAGCAGTTCTTC.